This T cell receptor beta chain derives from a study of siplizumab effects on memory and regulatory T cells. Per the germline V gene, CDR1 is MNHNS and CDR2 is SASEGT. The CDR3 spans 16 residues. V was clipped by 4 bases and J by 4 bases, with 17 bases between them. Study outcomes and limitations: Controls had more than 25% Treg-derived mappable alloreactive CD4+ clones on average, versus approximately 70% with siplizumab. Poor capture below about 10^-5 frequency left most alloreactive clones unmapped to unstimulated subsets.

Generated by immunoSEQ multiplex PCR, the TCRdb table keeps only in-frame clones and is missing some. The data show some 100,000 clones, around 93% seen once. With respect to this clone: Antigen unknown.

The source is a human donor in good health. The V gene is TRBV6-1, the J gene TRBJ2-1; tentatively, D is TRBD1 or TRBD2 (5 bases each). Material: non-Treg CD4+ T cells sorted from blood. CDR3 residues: CASSVYRDEVYNEQFF. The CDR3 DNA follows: TGTGCCAGCAGTGTATACCGGGACGAGGTTTACAATGAGCAGTTCTTC.